These T cell receptor beta chains were read from a single sample in a study of blood T cell repertoires in COVID-19. Here immunoSEQ multiplex PCR was the method, and the copy in TCRdb shows in-frame clones only, minus some. Seen here are under 200,000 clones, about 90% observed once, and the top ten hold around 4%. The material sequenced was peripheral blood. The receptors were gathered from a woman in her 70s with acute or convalescent COVID-19. The CDR3 runs from the conserved cysteine through the conserved F or W. The order of the fields is V gene, D gene, clone size, J gene, CDR3 DNA, CDR3 protein. D genes are given only for firm matches. Not every row has a clone size; where given, it reads once, few, many or a size class.

v_call: TRBV7-2
d_call: TRBD2
clone_size: NA
j_call: TRBJ2-2
cdr3_nt: TGTGCCAGCAGATGGCGCACTAGCGGGAGTGCGAACACCGGGGAGCTGTTTTTT
cdr3_aa: CASRWRTSGSANTGELFF

v_call: TRBV27
d_call: TRBD2
clone_size: once
j_call: TRBJ2-7
cdr3_nt: TGTGCCAGCAGTGCCGGGACTAGCGGGAGGGACGAGCAGTACTTC
cdr3_aa: CASSAGTSGRDEQYF

v_call: TRBV28
d_call: NA
clone_size: NA
j_call: TRBJ2-1
cdr3_nt: TGTGCCAGCAGTCCCCCCCCGAGGAATGAGCAGTTCTTC
cdr3_aa: CASSPPPRNEQFF

v_call: TRBV13
d_call: NA
clone_size: NA
j_call: TRBJ1-4
cdr3_nt: TGTGCCAGCAGCTTACGGAGTGGTGCAGTGGAAAAACTGTTTTTT
cdr3_aa: CASSLRSGAVEKLFF

v_call: TRBV19
d_call: NA
clone_size: NA
j_call: TRBJ1-4
cdr3_nt: TGTGCCAGTAGTATAGTTGCGGTAGAAAAACTGTTTTTT
cdr3_aa: CASSIVAVEKLFF

v_call: TRBV30
d_call: NA
clone_size: NA
j_call: TRBJ2-7
cdr3_nt: TGTGCCTGGAGTGTCCGGGGCTACGAGCAGTACTTC
cdr3_aa: CAWSVRGYEQYF

v_call: TRBV5-1
d_call: TRBD1
clone_size: NA
j_call: TRBJ1-2
cdr3_nt: TGCGCCAGCAGCACAGGGGGCGCGGATGGCTACACCTTC
cdr3_aa: CASSTGGADGYTF

v_call: TRBV4-1
d_call: NA
clone_size: NA
j_call: TRBJ2-5
cdr3_nt: TGCGCCAGCAGCCAAACCTCGACAGGTGGGGGCCAAGAGACCCAGTACTTC
cdr3_aa: CASSQTSTGGGQETQYF

v_call: TRBV7-3
d_call: TRBD1
clone_size: NA
j_call: TRBJ1-2
cdr3_nt: TGTGCCAGCAGCCCCGGACAGGGCCAATACTATGGCTACACCTTC
cdr3_aa: CASSPGQGQYYGYTF

v_call: TRBV2
d_call: TRBD2
clone_size: NA
j_call: TRBJ2-1
cdr3_nt: TGTGCCAGCAGTGAAGCTAGCGGGAGCTATAATGAGCAGTTCTTC
cdr3_aa: CASSEASGSYNEQFF

v_call: TRBV5-8
d_call: TRBD2
clone_size: NA
j_call: TRBJ2-1
cdr3_nt: TGTGCCAGCAGCGAGGGACTAGGGATGTCACTTGAGCAGTTCTTC
cdr3_aa: CASSEGLGMSLEQFF

v_call: TRBV20-1
d_call: NA
clone_size: NA
j_call: TRBJ1-5
cdr3_nt: TGCAGTGCTAGTGGGGGTTTGAGGAGGGTGGTTGGCAATCAGCCCCAGCATTTT
cdr3_aa: CSASGGLRRVVGNQPQHF

v_call: TRBV6-1
d_call: NA
clone_size: NA
j_call: TRBJ1-2
cdr3_nt: TGTGCCAGCAGTGACAGGGGAGGGTATTATGGCTACACCTTC
cdr3_aa: CASSDRGGYYGYTF

v_call: TRBV6-5
d_call: NA
clone_size: NA
j_call: TRBJ1-4
cdr3_nt: TGTGCCAGCAGTCTCGGACTTAATGAAAAACTGTTTTTT
cdr3_aa: CASSLGLNEKLFF

v_call: TRBV5-1
d_call: NA
clone_size: NA
j_call: TRBJ2-5
cdr3_nt: TGCGCCAGCAGCTTGGAACGCACGGGGGAGACCCAGTACTTC
cdr3_aa: CASSLERTGETQYF

v_call: TRBV2
d_call: NA
clone_size: NA
j_call: TRBJ2-5
cdr3_nt: TGTGCCAGCAGTGAAGAGTTTCTAGCCCAAGAGACCCAGTACTTC
cdr3_aa: CASSEEFLAQETQYF

v_call: TRBV6-6
d_call: TRBD1
clone_size: NA
j_call: TRBJ1-3
cdr3_nt: TGTGCCAGCAGTCCTGACAGGGTCGGCGGAAACACCATATATTTT
cdr3_aa: CASSPDRVGGNTIYF

v_call: TRBV10-3
d_call: TRBD2
clone_size: NA
j_call: TRBJ2-3
cdr3_nt: TGTGCCATCAGCTGGGACTATACCACCACAGATACGCAGTATTTT
cdr3_aa: CAISWDYTTTDTQYF